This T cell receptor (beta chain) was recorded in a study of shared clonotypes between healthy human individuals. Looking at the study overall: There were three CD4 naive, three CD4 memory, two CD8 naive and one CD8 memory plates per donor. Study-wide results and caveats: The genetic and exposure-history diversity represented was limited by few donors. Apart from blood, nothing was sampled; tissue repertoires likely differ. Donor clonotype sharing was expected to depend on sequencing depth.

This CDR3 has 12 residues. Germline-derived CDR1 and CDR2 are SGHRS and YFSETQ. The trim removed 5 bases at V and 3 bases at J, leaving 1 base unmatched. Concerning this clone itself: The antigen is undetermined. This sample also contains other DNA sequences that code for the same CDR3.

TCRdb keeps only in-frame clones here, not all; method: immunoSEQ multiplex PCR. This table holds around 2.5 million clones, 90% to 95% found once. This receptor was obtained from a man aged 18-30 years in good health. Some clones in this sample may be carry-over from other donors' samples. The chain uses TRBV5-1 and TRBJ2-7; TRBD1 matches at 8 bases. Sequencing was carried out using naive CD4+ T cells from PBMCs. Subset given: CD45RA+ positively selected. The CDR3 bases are TGCGCCAGCAGTGGACAGGGCTACGAGCAGTACTTC. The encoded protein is CASSGQGYEQYF.